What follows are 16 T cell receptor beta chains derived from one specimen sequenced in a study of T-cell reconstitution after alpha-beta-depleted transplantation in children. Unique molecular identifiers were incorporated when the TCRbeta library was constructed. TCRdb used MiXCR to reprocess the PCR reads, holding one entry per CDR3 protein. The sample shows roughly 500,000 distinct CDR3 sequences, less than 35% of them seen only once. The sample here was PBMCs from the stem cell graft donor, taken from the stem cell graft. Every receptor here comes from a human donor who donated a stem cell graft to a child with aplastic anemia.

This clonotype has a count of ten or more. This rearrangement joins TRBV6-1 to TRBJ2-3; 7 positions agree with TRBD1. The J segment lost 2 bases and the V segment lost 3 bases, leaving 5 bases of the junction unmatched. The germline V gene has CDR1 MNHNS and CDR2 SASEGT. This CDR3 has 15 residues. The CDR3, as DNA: TGTGCCAGCAGTGATGTACAGGGGCTCACAGATACGCAGTATTTT. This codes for CASSDVQGLTDTQYF.

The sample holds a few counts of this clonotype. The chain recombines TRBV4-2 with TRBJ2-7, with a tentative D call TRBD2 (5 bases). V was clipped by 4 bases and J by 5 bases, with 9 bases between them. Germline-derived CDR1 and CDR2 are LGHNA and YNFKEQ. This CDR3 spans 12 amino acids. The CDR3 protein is CASSPARDEQYF. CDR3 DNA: TGTGCCAGCAGCCCCGCGCGGGACGAGCAGTACTTC.

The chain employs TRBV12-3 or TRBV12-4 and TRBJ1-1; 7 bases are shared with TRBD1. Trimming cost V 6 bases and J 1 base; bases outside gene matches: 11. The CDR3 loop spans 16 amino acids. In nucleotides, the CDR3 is TGTGCCAGCAGCGAGCAGGTTAAGGGGGCGAACACTGAAGCTTTCTTT. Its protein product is CASSEQVKGANTEAFF.

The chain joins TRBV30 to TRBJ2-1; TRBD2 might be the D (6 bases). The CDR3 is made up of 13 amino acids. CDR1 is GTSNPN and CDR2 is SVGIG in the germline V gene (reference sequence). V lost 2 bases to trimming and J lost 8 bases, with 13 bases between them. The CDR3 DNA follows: TGTGCCTGGAGTACGGGAGCCAGGTATGAGCAGTTCTTC. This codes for CAWSTGARYEQFF.

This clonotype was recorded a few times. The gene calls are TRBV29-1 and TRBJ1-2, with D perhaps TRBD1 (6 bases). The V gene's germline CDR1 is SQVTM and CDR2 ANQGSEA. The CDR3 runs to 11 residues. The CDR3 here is CGGQSPYGYTF. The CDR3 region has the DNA TGCGGGGGGCAGTCCCCCTATGGCTACACCTTC.

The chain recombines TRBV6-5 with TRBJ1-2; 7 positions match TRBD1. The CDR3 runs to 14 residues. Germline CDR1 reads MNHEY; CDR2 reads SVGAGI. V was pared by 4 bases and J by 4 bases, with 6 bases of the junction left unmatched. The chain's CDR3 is CASSWQGGIYGYTF. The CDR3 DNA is TGTGCCAGCAGTTGGCAGGGGGGTATCTATGGCTACACCTTC.

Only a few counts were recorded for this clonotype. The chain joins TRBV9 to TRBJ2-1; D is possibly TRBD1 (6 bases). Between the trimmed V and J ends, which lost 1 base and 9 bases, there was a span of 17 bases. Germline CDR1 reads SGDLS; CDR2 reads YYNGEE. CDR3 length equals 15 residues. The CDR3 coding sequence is TGTGCCAGCAGCGTAACCGGACAGAGGAGGATTGAGCAGTTCTTC. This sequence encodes CASSVTGQRRIEQFF.

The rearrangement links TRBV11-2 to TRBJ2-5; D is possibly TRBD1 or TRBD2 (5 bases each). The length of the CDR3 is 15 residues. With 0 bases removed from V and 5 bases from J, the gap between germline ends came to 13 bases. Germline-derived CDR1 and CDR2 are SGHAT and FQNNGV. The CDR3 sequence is CASSLENGGWETQYF. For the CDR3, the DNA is TGTGCCAGCAGCTTAGAGAATGGGGGTTGGGAGACCCAGTACTTC.

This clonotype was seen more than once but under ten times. For the CDR3, the DNA is TGTGCCAGCAGTCAATTACAGGGGGGAAGTACGCAGTATTTT. Translating it yields CASSQLQGGSTQYF. This sequence joins TRBV12-3 or TRBV12-4 and TRBJ2-3; 8 bases align to TRBD1. The CDR3 runs to 14 residues. V lost 5 bases to trimming and J lost 8 bases; unmatched junction nucleotides: 9.

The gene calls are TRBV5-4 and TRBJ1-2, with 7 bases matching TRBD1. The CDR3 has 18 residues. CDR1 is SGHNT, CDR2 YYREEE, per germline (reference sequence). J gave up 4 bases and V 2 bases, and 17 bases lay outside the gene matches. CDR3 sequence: CASSFFGQEYTLPYGYTF. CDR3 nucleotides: TGTGCCAGCAGCTTTTTCGGACAGGAGTATACCCTTCCCTATGGCTACACCTTC.

The CDR3 DNA reads TGTGCCAGCAGCTTAACCCGGACACTAAACACTGAAGCTTTCTTT. Its protein is CASSLTRTLNTEAFF. This rearrangement joins TRBV7-2 to TRBJ1-1; TRBD1 might be the D (5 bases). The germline V and J ends were trimmed by 2 bases and 2 bases, with 12 bases remaining between them. The CDR3 totals 15 residues. Germline assignment: CDR1 SGHTA and CDR2 FQGNSA.

As DNA, the CDR3 is TGTGCCAGCAGTTGGGCGGGACTAGCGGGAGGCCAGAGCTCCTACAATGAGCAGTTCTTC. Its translation is CASSWAGLAGGQSSYNEQFF. The V gene is TRBV6-2 or TRBV6-3, the J gene TRBJ2-1; TRBD2 agrees at 15 bases. V lost 4 bases to trimming and J lost 0 bases; unmatched junction nucleotides: 10. CDR1 is MNHEY and CDR2 is SVGEGT in the germline V gene. The CDR3 has 20 residues.

The CDR3 region is CASSNSRTNTEAFF. CDR3 coding DNA: TGTGCCAGTAGTAATTCCAGGACGAACACTGAAGCTTTCTTT. J is TRBJ1-1 and V is TRBV19; D unresolved. The CDR3 consists of 14 residues. The V gene lost 4 bases and the J gene lost 1 base, with 10 bases spanning the gap. CDR1 is LNHDA, CDR2 SQIVND, per germline (reference sequence).

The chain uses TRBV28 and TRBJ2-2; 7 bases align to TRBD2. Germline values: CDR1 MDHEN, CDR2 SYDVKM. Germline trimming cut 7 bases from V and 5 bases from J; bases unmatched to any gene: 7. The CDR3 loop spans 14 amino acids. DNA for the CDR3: TGTGCCAGCATCCGGCCCGGGGGGACCGGGGAGCTGTTTTTT. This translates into CASIRPGGTGELFF.

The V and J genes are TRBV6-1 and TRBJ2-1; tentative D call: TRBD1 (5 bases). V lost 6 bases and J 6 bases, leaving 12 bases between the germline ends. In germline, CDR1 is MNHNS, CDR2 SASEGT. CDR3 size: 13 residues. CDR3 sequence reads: CASRVDSFNEQFF. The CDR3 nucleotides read TGTGCCAGCAGGGTCGACAGTTTCAATGAGCAGTTCTTC.

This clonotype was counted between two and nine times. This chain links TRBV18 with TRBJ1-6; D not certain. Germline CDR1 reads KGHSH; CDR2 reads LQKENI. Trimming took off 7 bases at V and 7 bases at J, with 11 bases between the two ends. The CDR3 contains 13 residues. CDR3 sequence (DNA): TGTGCCAGCTATGACGCCGCGAATTCACCCCTCCACTTT. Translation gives CASYDAANSPLHF.